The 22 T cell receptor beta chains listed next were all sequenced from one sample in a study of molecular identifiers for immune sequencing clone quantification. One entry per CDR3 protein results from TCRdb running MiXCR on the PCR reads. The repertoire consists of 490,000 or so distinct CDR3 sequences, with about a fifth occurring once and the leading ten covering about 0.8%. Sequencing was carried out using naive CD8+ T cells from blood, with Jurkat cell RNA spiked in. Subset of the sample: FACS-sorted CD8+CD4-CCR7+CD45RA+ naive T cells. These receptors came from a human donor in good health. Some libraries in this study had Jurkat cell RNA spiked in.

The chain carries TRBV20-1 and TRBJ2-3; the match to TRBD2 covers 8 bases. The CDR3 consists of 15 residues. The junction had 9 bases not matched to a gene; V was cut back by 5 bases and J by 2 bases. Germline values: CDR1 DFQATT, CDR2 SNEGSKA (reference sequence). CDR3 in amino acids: CSALLVAGHTDTQYF. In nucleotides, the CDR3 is TGCAGTGCTCTCTTGGTAGCGGGGCACACAGATACGCAGTATTTT.

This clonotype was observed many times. CDR3 in amino acids: CAWSVPTVGGSAEAFF. The CDR3 nucleotides read TGTGCCTGGAGTGTACCCACGGTAGGAGGTTCGGCTGAAGCTTTCTTT. This sequence joins TRBV30 and TRBJ1-1; D unresolved. The CDR3 runs 16 residues. Germline CDR1 GTSNPN, CDR2 SVGIG (reference sequence). V lost 0 bases, J lost 6 bases, and 20 bases lay in between.

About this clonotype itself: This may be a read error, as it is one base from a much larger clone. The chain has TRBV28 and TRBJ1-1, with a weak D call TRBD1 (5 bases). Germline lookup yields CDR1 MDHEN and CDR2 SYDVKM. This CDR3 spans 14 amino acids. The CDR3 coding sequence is TGTGCCAGCGCACTGAGGGGTTTGGGCACTGAAGCTTCCTTT. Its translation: CASALRGLGTEASF.

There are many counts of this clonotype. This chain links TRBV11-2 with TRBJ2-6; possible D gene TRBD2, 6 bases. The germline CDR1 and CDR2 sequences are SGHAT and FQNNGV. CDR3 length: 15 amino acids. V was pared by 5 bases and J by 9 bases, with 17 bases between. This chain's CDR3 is CASSIDPGTLNVLTF. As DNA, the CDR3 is TGTGCCAGCAGCATCGACCCCGGGACTCTCAACGTCCTGACTTTC.

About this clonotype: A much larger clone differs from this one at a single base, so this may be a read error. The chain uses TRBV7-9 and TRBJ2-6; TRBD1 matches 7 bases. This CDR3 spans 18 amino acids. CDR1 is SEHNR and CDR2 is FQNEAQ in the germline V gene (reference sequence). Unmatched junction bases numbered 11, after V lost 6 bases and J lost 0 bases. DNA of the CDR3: TGTGCCAGCAGACATAACACGGGACAGATCTCTGGGGCCAACGTCCTGACTTTC. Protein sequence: CASRHNTGQISGANVLTF.

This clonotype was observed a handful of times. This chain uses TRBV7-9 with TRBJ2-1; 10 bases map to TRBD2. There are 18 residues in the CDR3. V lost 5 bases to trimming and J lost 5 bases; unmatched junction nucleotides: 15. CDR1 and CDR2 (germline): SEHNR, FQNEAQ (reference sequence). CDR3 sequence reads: CASSQIGTSALPHNEQFF. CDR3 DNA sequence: TGTGCCAGCAGCCAGATCGGGACTAGCGCCTTGCCCCACAATGAGCAGTTCTTC.

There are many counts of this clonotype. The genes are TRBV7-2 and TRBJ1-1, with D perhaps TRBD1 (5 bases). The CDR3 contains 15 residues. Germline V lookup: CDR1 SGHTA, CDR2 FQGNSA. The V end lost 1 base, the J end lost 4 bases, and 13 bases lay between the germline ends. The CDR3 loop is CASSLDIAGLTEAFF. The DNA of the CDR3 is TGTGCCAGCAGCTTAGATATCGCAGGGCTCACTGAAGCTTTCTTT. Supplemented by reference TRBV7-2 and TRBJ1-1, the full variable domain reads GAGVSQSPSNKVTEKGKDVELRCDPISGHTALYWYRQSLGQGLEFLIYFQGNSAPDKSGLPSDRFSAERTGGSVSTLTIQRTQQEDSAVYLCASSLDIAGLTEAFFGQGTRLTVV.

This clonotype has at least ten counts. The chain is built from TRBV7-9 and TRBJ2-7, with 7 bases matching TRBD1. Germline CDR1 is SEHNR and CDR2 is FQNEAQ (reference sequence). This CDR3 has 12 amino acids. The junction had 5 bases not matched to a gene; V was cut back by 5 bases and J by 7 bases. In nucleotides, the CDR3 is TGTGCCAGCAGCACAGGGGCGCGGGAGCAGTACTTC. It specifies CASSTGAREQYF.

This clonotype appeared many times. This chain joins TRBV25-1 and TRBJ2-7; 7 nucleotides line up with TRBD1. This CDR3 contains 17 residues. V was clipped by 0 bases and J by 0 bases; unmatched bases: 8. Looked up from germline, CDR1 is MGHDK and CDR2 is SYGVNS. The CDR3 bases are TGTGCCAGCAGTGAATACGGTACAGGGGAAGACTCCTACGAGCAGTACTTC. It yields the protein CASSEYGTGEDSYEQYF.

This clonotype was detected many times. This chain's CDR3 is CASSQDHRISNQPQHF. The DNA for the CDR3 is TGCGCCAGCAGCCAAGATCACAGGATTAGCAATCAGCCCCAGCATTTT. This chain links TRBV4-3 with TRBJ1-5, with a weak D call TRBD1 (5 bases). This CDR3 is 16 amino acids long. V was pared by 0 bases and J by 0 bases, with 9 bases between. Germline V CDR1 and CDR2: LGHNA, YSLEER.

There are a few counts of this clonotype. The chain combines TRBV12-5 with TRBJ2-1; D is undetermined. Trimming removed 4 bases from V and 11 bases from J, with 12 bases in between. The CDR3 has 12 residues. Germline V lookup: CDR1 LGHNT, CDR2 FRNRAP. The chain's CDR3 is CASGSYLDKQFF. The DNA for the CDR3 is TGTGCTAGTGGTTCCTACCTGGATAAGCAGTTCTTC.

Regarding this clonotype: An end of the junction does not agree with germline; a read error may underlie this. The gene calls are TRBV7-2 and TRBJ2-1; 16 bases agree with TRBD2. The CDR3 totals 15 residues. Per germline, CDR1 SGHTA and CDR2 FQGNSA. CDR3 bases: TGTGCCAGCAGCCTGGGACTAGCGGGGGGGGGTGAGCTGTTCTTC. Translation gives CASSLGLAGGGELFF.

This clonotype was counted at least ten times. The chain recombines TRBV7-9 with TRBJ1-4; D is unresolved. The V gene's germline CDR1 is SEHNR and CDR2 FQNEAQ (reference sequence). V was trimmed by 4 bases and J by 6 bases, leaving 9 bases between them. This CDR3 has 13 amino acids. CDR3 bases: TGTGCCAGCAGCTCAACAATTGATGAAAAACTGTTTTTT. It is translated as CASSSTIDEKLFF.

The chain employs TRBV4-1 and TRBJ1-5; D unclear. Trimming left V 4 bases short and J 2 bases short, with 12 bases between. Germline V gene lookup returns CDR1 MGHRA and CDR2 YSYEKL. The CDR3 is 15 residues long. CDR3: CASSLGPGGNQPQHF. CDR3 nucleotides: TGCGCCAGCAGCCTAGGACCGGGAGGCAATCAGCCCCAGCATTTT.

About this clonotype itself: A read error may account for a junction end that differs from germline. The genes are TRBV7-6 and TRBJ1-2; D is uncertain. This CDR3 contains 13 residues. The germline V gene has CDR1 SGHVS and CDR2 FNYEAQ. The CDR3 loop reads CASSHQEYYGCTF. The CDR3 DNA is TGTGCCAGCAGCCACCAGGAGTACTATGGCTGCACCTTC.

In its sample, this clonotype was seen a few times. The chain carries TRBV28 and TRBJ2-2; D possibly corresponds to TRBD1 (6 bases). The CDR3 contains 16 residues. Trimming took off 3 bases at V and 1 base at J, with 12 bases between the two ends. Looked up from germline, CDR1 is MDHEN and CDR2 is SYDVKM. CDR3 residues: CASSFERTENTGELFF. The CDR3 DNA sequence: TGTGCCAGCAGTTTTGAAAGGACAGAGAACACCGGGGAGCTGTTTTTT.

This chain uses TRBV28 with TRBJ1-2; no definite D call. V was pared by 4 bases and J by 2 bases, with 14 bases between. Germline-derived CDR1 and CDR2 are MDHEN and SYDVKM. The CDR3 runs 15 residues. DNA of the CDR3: TGTGCCAGCAGTTACGGGAATCTGGCGAACTATGGCTACACCTTC. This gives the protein CASSYGNLANYGYTF.

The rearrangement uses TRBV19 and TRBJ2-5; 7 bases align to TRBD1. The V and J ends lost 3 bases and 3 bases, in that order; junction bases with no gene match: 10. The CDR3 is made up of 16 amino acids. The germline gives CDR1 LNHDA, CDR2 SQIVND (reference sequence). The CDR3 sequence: CASSMRPGTVEETQYF. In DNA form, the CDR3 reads TGTGCCAGTAGTATGCGCCCCGGGACAGTGGAAGAGACCCAGTACTTC.

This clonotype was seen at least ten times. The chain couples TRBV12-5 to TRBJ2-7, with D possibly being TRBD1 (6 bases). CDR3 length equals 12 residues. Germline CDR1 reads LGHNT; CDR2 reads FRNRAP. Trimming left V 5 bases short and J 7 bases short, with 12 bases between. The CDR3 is CASGEDSREQYF. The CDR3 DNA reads TGTGCTAGTGGTGAGGACAGTAGGGAGCAGTACTTC. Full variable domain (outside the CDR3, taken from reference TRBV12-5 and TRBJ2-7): DARVTQTPRHKVTEMGQEVTMRCQPILGHNTVFWYRQTMMQGLELLAYFRNRAPLDDSGMPKDRFSAEMPDATLATLKIQPSEPRDSAVYFCASGEDSREQYFGPGTRLTVT.

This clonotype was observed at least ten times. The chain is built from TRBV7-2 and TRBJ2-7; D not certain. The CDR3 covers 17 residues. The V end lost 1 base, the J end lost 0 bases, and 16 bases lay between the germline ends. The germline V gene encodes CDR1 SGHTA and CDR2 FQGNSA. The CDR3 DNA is TGTGCCAGCAGCTTAGACACCGGCCCGGCCCCCTCCTACGAGCAGTACTTC. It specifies CASSLDTGPAPSYEQYF.

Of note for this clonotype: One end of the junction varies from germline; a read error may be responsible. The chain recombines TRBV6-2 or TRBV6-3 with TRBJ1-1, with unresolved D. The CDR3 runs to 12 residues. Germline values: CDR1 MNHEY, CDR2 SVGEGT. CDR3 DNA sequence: TGTGCCAGCAGTTACTCTAACACTGAAGCTTCCTTT. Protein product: CASSYSNTEASF.

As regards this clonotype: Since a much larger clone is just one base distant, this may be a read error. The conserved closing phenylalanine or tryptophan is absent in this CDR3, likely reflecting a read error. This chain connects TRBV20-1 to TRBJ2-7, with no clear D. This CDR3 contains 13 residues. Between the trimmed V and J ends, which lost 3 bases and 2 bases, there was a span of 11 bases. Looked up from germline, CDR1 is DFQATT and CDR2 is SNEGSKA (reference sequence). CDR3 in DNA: TGCAGTGCTAGTTTGGGGTTACCCTACGAGCAGTACCTC. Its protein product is CSASLGLPYEQYL.